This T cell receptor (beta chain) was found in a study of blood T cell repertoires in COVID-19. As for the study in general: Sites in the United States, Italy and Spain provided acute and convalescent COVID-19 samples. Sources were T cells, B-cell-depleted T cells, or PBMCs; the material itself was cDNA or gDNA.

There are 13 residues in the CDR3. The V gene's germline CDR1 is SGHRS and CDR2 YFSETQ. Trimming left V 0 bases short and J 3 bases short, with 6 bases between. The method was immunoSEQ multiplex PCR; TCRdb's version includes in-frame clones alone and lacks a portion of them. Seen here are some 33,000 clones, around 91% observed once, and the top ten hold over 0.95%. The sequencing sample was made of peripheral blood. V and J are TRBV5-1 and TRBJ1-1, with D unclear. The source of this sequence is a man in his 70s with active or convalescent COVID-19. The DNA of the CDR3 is TGCGCCAGCAGCTTGGATCCCGACACTGAAGCTTTCTTT. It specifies CASSLDPDTEAFF.